Shown below are 18 T cell receptor beta chains from a single sample sequenced in a study of T cell repertoires in cytomegalovirus infection. TCRdb independently ran MiXCR on the reads; one entry per CDR3 protein. Found here are about 100,000 distinct CDR3 sequences, more than 20% of them singletons; the top ten hold 30% to 40%. The sample consisted of CD8+ T cells from PBMCs. These receptor sequences come from a human donor in good health (CMV status not recorded). Some clones in this sample may be carry-over from other donors' samples.

The chain is built from TRBV6-2 or TRBV6-3 and TRBJ2-1; the D gene is possibly TRBD2 (6 bases). V shed 2 bases and J shed 5 bases, with 22 bases lying between them. Germline V gives CDR1 MNHEY, CDR2 SVGEGT. This CDR3 has 18 residues. In DNA, the CDR3 is TGTGCCAGCAGTTACCCTACCGGAGGGGCCCTACCTGACAATGAGCAGTTCTTC. It encodes CASSYPTGGALPDNEQFF.

In its sample, this clonotype is medium-sized. V and J are TRBV29-1 and TRBJ2-6; 8 bases match TRBD1. Trimming cost V 6 bases and J 1 base; bases outside gene matches: 8. The CDR3 consists of 16 residues. Germline V gives CDR1 SQVTM, CDR2 ANQGSEA. The DNA of the CDR3 is TGCAGCGTCCTCCAGGACAGGGTTTCTGGGGCCAACGTCCTGACTTTC. It translates to CSVLQDRVSGANVLTF. The full variable domain, with the rest looked up from reference TRBV29-1 and TRBJ2-6, is SAVISQKPSRDICQRGTSLTIQCQVDSQVTMMFWYRQQPGQSLTLIATANQGSEATYESGFVIDKFPISRPNLTFSTLTVSNMSPEDSSIYLCSVLQDRVSGANVLTFGAGSRLTVL.

The table lists this clonotype with a few counts. CDR3 region: CASSLMGQGNTGELFF. The CDR3 nucleotides are TGTGCCAGCAGCTTAATGGGACAGGGGAACACCGGGGAGCTGTTTTTT. The chain links TRBV7-6 to TRBJ2-2; 9 bases are shared with TRBD1. Losses at the gene ends were 2 bases for V and 1 base for J; bases not matched to a gene: 2. CDR3 length: 16 amino acids. The germline V gene encodes CDR1 SGHVS and CDR2 FNYEAQ.

Many counts were recorded for this clonotype. This chain uses TRBV7-8 with TRBJ2-4, with 11 positions matching TRBD1. Germline-derived CDR1 and CDR2 are SGHVS and FQNEAQ. Losses at the gene ends were 3 bases for V and 9 bases for J; bases not matched to a gene: 10. The CDR3 has 16 residues. The CDR3 bases are TGTGCCAGCAGCTTTGGTCCTATCGGGACAGGGGGCATTCAGTACTTC. Encoded protein: CASSFGPIGTGGIQYF.

This clonotype was seen a handful of times. V usage is TRBV6-2 or TRBV6-3 and J usage is TRBJ1-1; 10 bases line up with TRBD1. Germline assignment: CDR1 MNHEY and CDR2 SVGEGT. With V trimmed by 6 bases and J by 1 base, 5 bases remained unmatched. The CDR3 runs to 15 residues. The CDR3, as DNA: TGTGCCAGCAGCCCCGGGACAGGGGCGAACACTGAAGCTTTCTTT. Amino acids: CASSPGTGANTEAFF.

The CDR3 DNA reads TGTGCCAGCAGCTTACGTAGCGGGGGGTACAATGAGCAGTTCTTC. This sequence encodes CASSLRSGGYNEQFF. V gene TRBV7-8 combines with J gene TRBJ2-1; TRBD2 agrees at 10 bases. J lost 4 bases, V lost 2 bases, and 2 bases had no gene match. This CDR3 is built from 15 residues. Germline V gene data show CDR1 as SGHVS and CDR2 as FQNEAQ.

With regard to this clonotype: Germline is not matched at one junction end, which may reflect a read error. This chain uses TRBV6-1 with TRBJ2-1; D is unclear. The CDR3 totals 11 residues. CDR1 and CDR2 (germline): MNHNS, SASEGT. CDR3 sequence reads: CATEWGNERFF. For the CDR3, the DNA is TGTGCCACCGAGTGGGGAAATGAGCGGTTCTTC.

This clonotype was recorded at least ten times. The chain is built from TRBV7-2 and TRBJ1-1, with D perhaps matching TRBD1 (6 bases). Germline CDR1 SGHTA, CDR2 FQGNSA. Trimming left V 4 bases short and J 6 bases short, with 12 bases between. The CDR3 totals 13 residues. CDR3 protein: CASSWAGTSEAFF. The CDR3 nucleotides are TGTGCCAGCAGCTGGGCCGGGACATCTGAAGCTTTCTTT.

As concerns this clonotype: A read error is possible here, since a much larger clone lies one base away. J is TRBJ1-1 and V is TRBV7-2; 10 bases line up with TRBD1. Germline CDR1 is SGHTA and CDR2 is FQGNSA. The CDR3 covers 15 residues. Written as DNA, the CDR3 is TGTGCCAGCAGCTCGGGACAGGGGCAGTGGACTGATGCTTTCTTT. As protein: CASSSGQGQWTDAFF.

In its sample, this clonotype was seen a few times. The J gene is TRBJ2-5, the V gene TRBV12-5; TRBD1 aligns across 8 bases. This CDR3 has 14 amino acids. V dropped 3 bases and J dropped 4; count of bases not matched to a gene: 4. Germline V gene data show CDR1 as LGHNT and CDR2 as FRNRAP. This chain's CDR3 is CASGLADRGETQYF. The DNA of the CDR3 is TGTGCTAGTGGTTTAGCCGACAGGGGAGAGACCCAGTACTTC.

In this sample, this clonotype turned up a few times. This chain joins TRBV15 and TRBJ2-1; 10 bases align to TRBD2. V lost 1 base to trimming and J lost 1 base; unmatched junction nucleotides: 1. This CDR3 spans 16 amino acids. Germline V gene sequence: CDR1 LNHNV, CDR2 YYDKDF (reference sequence). The CDR3 protein is CATSRALAGSYNEQFF. CDR3 in DNA: TGTGCCACCAGCAGAGCACTAGCGGGGTCCTACAATGAGCAGTTCTTC. Looking up the rest from reference TRBV15 and TRBJ2-1 gives the full variable domain: DAMVIQNPRYQVTQFGKPVTLSCSQTLNHNVMYWYQQKSSQAPKLLFHYYDKDFNNEADTPDNFQSRRPNTSFCFLDIRSPGLGDTAMYLCATSRALAGSYNEQFFGPGTRLTVL.

In this sample, this clonotype turned up a few times. This sequence joins TRBV4-3 and TRBJ2-7; TRBD2 is a possible D gene (6 bases). Germline CDR1 LGHNA, CDR2 YSLEER. V was clipped by 0 bases and J by 0 bases, with 9 bases between them. The CDR3 totals 15 residues. CDR3 nucleotide sequence: TGCGCCAGCAGCCAAGAGACGGGGGACTCCTACGAGCAGTACTTC. Protein: CASSQETGDSYEQYF.

The V call is TRBV7-9, the J call TRBJ2-5; possibly TRBD2 for D (7 bases). CDR1 and CDR2 from the germline V gene are SEHNR and FQNEAQ (reference sequence). The V and J ends lost 1 base and 3 bases respectively, with 12 bases between them. This CDR3 comprises 15 residues. CDR3 sequence (DNA): TGTGCCAGCAGCTTAGTTACGGGGGGCGAAGAGACCCAGTACTTC. This translates into CASSLVTGGEETQYF.

The V call is TRBV9, the J call TRBJ1-1; the match to TRBD1 covers 7 bases. The CDR3 spans 15 residues. The V segment lost 4 bases and the J segment 1 base; nucleotides outside the gene matches: 7. Germline V gives CDR1 SGDLS, CDR2 YYNGEE. CDR3 loop: CASSPRTGPNTEAFF. The CDR3 DNA sequence: TGTGCCAGCAGCCCGCGGACAGGTCCGAACACTGAAGCTTTCTTT.

This clonotype has more than one count but fewer than ten. This chain uses TRBV14 with TRBJ2-4; D perhaps matches TRBD1 (6 bases). From germline, CDR1 is SGHDN and CDR2 FVKESK. This CDR3 contains 14 residues. Trimming pared 5 bases from V and 6 bases from J, leaving 14 bases between. CDR3 in DNA: TGTGCCAGCAGCACCCGACAGGTCCGAAACATTCAGTACTTC. Amino acid sequence: CASSTRQVRNIQYF.

The genes are TRBV11-2 and TRBJ1-6; 7 bases fit TRBD1. CDR1 and CDR2 (germline): SGHAT, FQNNGV. The ends lost 0 bases at V and 0 bases at J; junction bases unmatched: 2. This CDR3 is 17 amino acids long. The CDR3 bases are TGTGCCAGCAGCTTAGAAGGGACAGCCTCCTATAATTCACCCCTCCACTTT. It encodes CASSLEGTASYNSPLHF.

This clonotype was counted a few times. The genes are TRBV6-6 and TRBJ2-7, with D perhaps TRBD1 (6 bases). Germline loops: CDR1 MNHNY, CDR2 SVGAGI (reference sequence). The CDR3 runs 14 residues. Trimming removed 2 bases from V and 3 bases from J, with 11 bases in between. The CDR3 sequence: CASSYGGQSYEQYF. The CDR3 DNA reads as TGTGCCAGCAGTTACGGTGGACAGAGCTACGAGCAGTACTTC.

The chain recombines TRBV30 with TRBJ1-1; D gene unclear. The CDR3 loop spans 12 amino acids. V was trimmed by 1 base and J by 2 bases, leaving 5 bases between them. Germline V gives CDR1 GTSNPN, CDR2 SVGIG (reference sequence). The CDR3 nucleotides read TGTGCCTGGAGTGGGGGTAACACTGAAGCTTTCTTT. Amino acids: CAWSGGNTEAFF.